This T cell receptor (beta chain) was retrieved from a study of CD8 T cells in ankylosing spondylitis. Overall study findings and caveats: A TCR beta motif made of roughly eight highly homologous variants seemed typical of ankylosing spondylitis blood. Significant enrichment of disease-linked clones was reportedly seen in matched ankylosing spondylitis synovial fluid.

This clonotype occurred a few times. Its target is not known. Quantitative barcoded 5'-RACE was used to prepare TCR beta libraries. TCRdb independently ran MiXCR on the 5' RACE reads; one entry per CDR3 protein. The sample consists of around 890,000 distinct CDR3 sequences, 10% to 15% of them appearing once. The specimen was blood, either unsorted or a sorted T cell fraction (not recorded which). This receptor was identified in a male donor with ankylosing spondylitis.

The CDR3 spells CASSFFSGSTGELFF. The CDR3 nucleotides read TGCGCCAGCAGCTTTTTTAGCGGGAGCACCGGGGAGCTGTTTTTT. The chain employs TRBV5-1 and TRBJ2-2; 9 bases are shared with TRBD2. The CDR3 totals 15 residues. Germline CDR1 reads SGHRS; CDR2 reads YFSETQ. V trimming: 2 bases; J trimming: 4 bases; junction bases outside the gene matches: 3.